The clone carrying this T cell receptor beta chain appeared a few times. This sample was taken from a study of blood T cells in healthy people across ages. The CDR3 is 16 amino acids. Germline lookup yields CDR1 SGHVS and CDR2 FQNEAQ. V lost 0 bases to trimming and J lost 5 bases, with 16 bases between them. Primed by a sample-barcoded 5' primer and a J-beta primer mix, a second PCR proceeded for roughly 6 to 12 cycles. TCRdb independently ran MiXCR on the 5' RACE reads; one entry per CDR3 protein. The data hold 2 million or so distinct CDR3 sequences, with just under 50% observed a single time. Sequences were obtained from blood. This receptor was taken from a woman aged 40 to 49 in good health. V gene TRBV7-8 combines with J gene TRBJ2-5; the D call may be TRBD1 or TRBD2 (6 bases each). DNA of the CDR3: TGTGCCAGCAGCTTAGCGGTCCCGGGGGCGGCCGAGACCCAGTACTTC. Protein product: CASSLAVPGAAETQYF. Supplemented by reference TRBV7-8 and TRBJ2-5, the full variable domain reads GAGVSQSPRYKVAKRGQDVALRCDPISGHVSLFWYQQALGQGPEFLTYFQNEAQLDKSGLPSDRFFAERPEGSVSTLKIQRTQQEDSAVYLCASSLAVPGAAETQYFGPGTRLLVL.